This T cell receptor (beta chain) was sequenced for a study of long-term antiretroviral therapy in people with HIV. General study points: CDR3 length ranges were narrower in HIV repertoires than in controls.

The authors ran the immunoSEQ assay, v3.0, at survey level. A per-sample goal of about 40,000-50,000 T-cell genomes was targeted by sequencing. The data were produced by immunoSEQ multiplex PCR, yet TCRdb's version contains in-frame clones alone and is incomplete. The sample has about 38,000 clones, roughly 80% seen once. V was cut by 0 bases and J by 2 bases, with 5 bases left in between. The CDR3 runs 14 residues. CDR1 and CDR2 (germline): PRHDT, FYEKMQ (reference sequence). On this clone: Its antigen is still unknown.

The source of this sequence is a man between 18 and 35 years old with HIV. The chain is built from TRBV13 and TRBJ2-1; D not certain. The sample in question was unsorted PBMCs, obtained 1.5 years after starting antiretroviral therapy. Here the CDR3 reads CASSLGEAYNEQFF. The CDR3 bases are TGTGCCAGCAGCTTAGGGGAAGCCTACAATGAGCAGTTCTTC.